These 18 T cell receptor beta chains were all obtained from the same sample, sequenced in a study of blood T cell repertoires in COVID-19. The protocol was immunoSEQ multiplex PCR, while the TCRdb copy is restricted to in-frame clones and leaves out a portion. Of some 290,000 clones listed, 85% to 90% were seen once; the top ten hold less than 3.5%. The sample taken for sequencing was peripheral blood. The receptor set was obtained from a young woman with COVID-19, enrolled during active disease.

This chain links TRBV19 with TRBJ2-1, with 11 bases matching TRBD2. The V gene end was trimmed by 6 bases and the J gene end by 4 bases; junction bases not matched to a gene: 8. The germline gives CDR1 LNHDA, CDR2 SQIVND (reference sequence). The CDR3 is 16 amino acids. The CDR3 loop is CASRPQTSGRYNEQFF. The CDR3 bases are TGTGCCAGTAGGCCACAAACTAGCGGGAGATACAATGAGCAGTTCTTC.

The rearrangement links TRBV29-1 to TRBJ1-4; 9 nucleotides align to TRBD1. Trimming cost V 5 bases and J 7 bases; bases outside gene matches: 8. This CDR3 contains 14 residues. The germline CDR1 and CDR2 sequences are SQVTM and ANQGSEA. The CDR3 sequence is CSVLKQGAGEKLFF. In nucleotides, the CDR3 is TGCAGCGTTCTGAAACAGGGGGCCGGTGAAAAACTGTTTTTT.

In this sample, this clone turned up once. J is TRBJ2-2 and V is TRBV29-1; tentative D call: TRBD2 (6 bases). Trimming pared 1 base from V and 5 bases from J, leaving 8 bases between. CDR1 and CDR2 (germline): SQVTM, ANQGSEA. This CDR3 is 13 amino acids long. CDR3 region: CSVEGGGTGELFF. The DNA for the CDR3 is TGCAGCGTTGAAGGTGGAGGGACCGGGGAGCTGTTTTTT.

The rearrangement uses TRBV28 and TRBJ2-7, with TRBD1 as a possible D gene (5 bases). This CDR3 contains 13 residues. V was clipped by 2 bases and J by 2 bases, with 7 bases between them. Germline assignment: CDR1 MDHEN and CDR2 SYDVKM. The CDR3 bases are TGTGCCAGCAGTTTACAGGGAACCTACGAGCAGTACTTC. Its protein is CASSLQGTYEQYF.

The chain combines TRBV19 with TRBJ2-6; a weak D match, TRBD2 (6 bases). There are 14 residues in the CDR3. Trimming shortened V by 6 bases and J by 4 bases, and 10 bases separated the two germline ends. Germline CDR1 and CDR2: LNHDA and SQIVND (reference sequence). The CDR3 here is CASRVAGGANVLTF. The CDR3 DNA reads as TGTGCCAGTAGAGTCGCGGGGGGGGCCAACGTCCTGACTTTC.

This clone has just one count. The chain recombines TRBV11-2 with TRBJ2-1; a weak D match, TRBD1 (6 bases). Trimming pared 1 base from V and 5 bases from J, leaving 9 bases between. The V gene's germline CDR1 is SGHAT and CDR2 FQNNGV. The CDR3 totals 14 residues. CDR3 region: CASSLVWGHNEQFF. The DNA of the CDR3 is TGTGCCAGCAGCTTAGTGTGGGGGCACAATGAGCAGTTCTTC. The variable domain in full, with the rest retrieved from reference TRBV11-2 and TRBJ2-1, is EAGVAQSPRYKIIEKRQSVAFWCNPISGHATLYWYQQILGQGPKLLIQFQNNGVVDDSQLPKDRFSAERLKGVDSTLKIQPAKLEDSAVYLCASSLVWGHNEQFFGPGTRLTVL.

CDR3 in amino acids: CASSLGAGEQYF. In nucleotides, the CDR3 is TGTGCCAGCAGCTTGGGGGCAGGCGAGCAGTACTTC. The chain carries TRBV5-4 and TRBJ2-7; D gene unclear. This CDR3 contains 12 residues. CDR1 SGHNT and CDR2 YYREEE come from the germline V gene (reference sequence). V lost 0 bases and J lost 6, with 7 bases in between.

The gene calls are TRBV19 and TRBJ2-1; tentatively, D is TRBD2 (7 bases). Germline CDR1 reads LNHDA; CDR2 reads SQIVND (reference sequence). This CDR3 region has 14 residues. The V and J ends lost 10 bases and 8 bases respectively, with 21 bases between them. The CDR3 bases are TGTGCCATCTCCAAAGGGGGGGGTAACGATGAGCAGTTCTTC. It yields the protein CAISKGGGNDEQFF.

On this clone: This sample also contains other DNA sequences that code for the same CDR3. The gene calls are TRBV5-1 and TRBJ1-5; D remains unclear. V lost 0 bases and J lost 2, with 6 bases in between. This CDR3 region has 14 residues. The germline gives CDR1 SGHRS, CDR2 YFSETQ. CDR3 nucleotide sequence: TGCGCCAGCAGCTTGGCCTCCGGCAATCAGCCCCAGCATTTT. This encodes CASSLASGNQPQHF.

The V call is TRBV27, the J call TRBJ1-3; the D gene is possibly TRBD1 (6 bases). The CDR3 sequence is 18 residues long. Germline lookup yields CDR1 MNHEY and CDR2 SMNVEV (reference sequence). Trimming removed 2 bases from V and 0 bases from J, with 17 bases in between. The CDR3 reads CASSLDLGTLSSGNTIYF. The CDR3 nucleotides read TGTGCCAGCAGTTTAGACCTCGGGACACTGAGCTCTGGAAACACCATATATTTT.

V gene TRBV5-4 combines with J gene TRBJ2-1; 8 positions agree with TRBD2. Germline CDR1 SGHNT, CDR2 YYREEE (reference sequence). The length of the CDR3 is 16 residues. V shed 4 bases, J shed 9 bases, and the junction held 15 bases outside the gene matches. For the CDR3, the DNA is TGTGCCAGCAGCCGCGATAATAGCGGGATTCATGGTGAGCAGTTCTTC. This sequence encodes CASSRDNSGIHGEQFF.

This rearrangement joins TRBV7-9 to TRBJ2-1; 7 bases match TRBD1. This CDR3 has 15 residues. J was trimmed by 4 bases and V by 5 bases; bases with no gene match: 8. CDR1 is SEHNR, CDR2 FQNEAQ, per germline (reference sequence). Here the CDR3 DNA reads TGTGCCAGCAGCCTCACCTTGGGACAGTACAATGAGCAGTTCTTC. Encoded protein: CASSLTLGQYNEQFF.

V and J are TRBV25-1 and TRBJ2-3; 9 nucleotides align to TRBD2. J was trimmed by 0 bases and V by 6 bases; bases with no gene match: 7. Germline loops: CDR1 MGHDK, CDR2 SYGVNS. The CDR3 contains 16 residues. CDR3 loop: CASSTGTSLSTDTQYF. The CDR3 coding sequence is TGTGCCAGCAGCACAGGGACTAGCCTTAGCACAGATACGCAGTATTTT.

As DNA, the CDR3 is TGTGCCAGCAGCCCCGCCAGCGGGAGGGCCAGTTCCGAGCAGTTCTTC. Residues: CASSPASGRASSEQFF. The rearrangement uses TRBV27 and TRBJ2-1; 10 nucleotides align to TRBD2. The V gene's germline CDR1 is MNHEY and CDR2 SMNVEV (reference sequence). The CDR3 runs to 16 residues. The V segment lost 6 bases and the J segment 10 bases; nucleotides outside the gene matches: 15.

The V call is TRBV3-1 (or the pseudogene TRBV3-2), the J call TRBJ1-5; D may be TRBD1 (6 bases). Germline V gives CDR1 LGHDT, CDR2 YNNKEL (reference sequence). V was shortened by 5 bases and J by 11 bases, with 13 bases between the two germline ends. The CDR3 length is 12 residues. The CDR3 nucleotides are TGTGCCAGCAGCGAGACCAAGGGGGCCCAGCATTTT. Its translation is CASSETKGAQHF.

V and J are TRBV10-3 and TRBJ1-1; 7 bases line up with TRBD1. Germline V CDR1 and CDR2: ENHRY, SYGVKD. V shed 6 bases and J 0 bases; nucleotides not matched to a gene: 7. The CDR3 length is 15 residues. The CDR3 coding sequence is TGTGCCATCAGCCAAACCGGGACAGTGAACACTGAAGCTTTCTTT. This sequence encodes CAISQTGTVNTEAFF.

The chain carries TRBV7-3 and TRBJ2-7; 15 bases fit TRBD2. V shed 0 bases and J 7 bases; nucleotides not matched to a gene: 4. The CDR3 is made up of 16 amino acids. CDR1 SGHTA and CDR2 FQGTGA come from the germline V gene. The CDR3 DNA is TGTGCCAGCAGCTTAACGGGACTAGCGGGAGGCGGTGAGCAGTACTTC. This sequence encodes CASSLTGLAGGGEQYF.

The chain combines TRBV7-9 with TRBJ2-1; D possibly corresponds to TRBD2 (6 bases). The ends were cut back, 1 base at V and 8 bases at J, with 15 bases in the middle. From germline, CDR1 is SEHNR and CDR2 FQNEAQ (reference sequence). The CDR3 totals 15 residues. CDR3 nucleotides: TGTGCCAGCAGCTTAGTCCCGCGACTAGTCGATGAGCAGTTCTTC. Translated, it gives CASSLVPRLVDEQFF.